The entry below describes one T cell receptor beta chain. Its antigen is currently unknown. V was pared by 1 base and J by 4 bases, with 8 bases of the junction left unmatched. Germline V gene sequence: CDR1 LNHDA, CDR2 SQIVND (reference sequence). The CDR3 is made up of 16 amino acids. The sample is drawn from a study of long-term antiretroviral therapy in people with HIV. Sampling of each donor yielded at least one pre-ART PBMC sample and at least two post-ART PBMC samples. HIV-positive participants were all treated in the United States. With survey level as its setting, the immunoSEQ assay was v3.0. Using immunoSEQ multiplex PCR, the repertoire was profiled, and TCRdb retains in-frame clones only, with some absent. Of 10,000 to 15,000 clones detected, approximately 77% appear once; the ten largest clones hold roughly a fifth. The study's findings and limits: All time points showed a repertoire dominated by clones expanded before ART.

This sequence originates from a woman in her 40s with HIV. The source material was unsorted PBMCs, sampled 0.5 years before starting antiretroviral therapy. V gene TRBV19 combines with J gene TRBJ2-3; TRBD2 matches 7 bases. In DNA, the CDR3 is TGTGCCAGTAGTATAGTTGCGGGAGTTAGCCCAGATACGCAGTATTTT. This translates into CASSIVAGVSPDTQYF.